This entry describes one T cell receptor (beta chain). The antigen remains undetermined. CDR1 is SGHTA and CDR2 is FQGTGA in the germline V gene. This CDR3 is built from 13 residues. V dropped 1 base and J dropped 7 bases, with 8 bases sitting between them. PCR primers comprised 60 Vbeta and 13 Jbeta primers. Profiling relied on immunoSEQ multiplex PCR, and the TCRdb table lists in-frame clones only, not all of them. The data contain about 90,000 clones, 70% to 80% of them singletons. These data come from a study of cytomegalovirus exposure and HLA in healthy donors. Study outcomes and limitations: With later analysis, a missense DCLRE1C variant became linked to TCR beta V- and J-gene trimming.

The TCR sequence derives from a woman aged 55-70 years in good health and CMV-seropositive. Material: PBMCs. The gene calls are TRBV7-3 and TRBJ2-1; D unresolved. Here the CDR3 DNA reads TGTGCCAGCAGCTTAATGATCGGGAATGAGCAGTTCTTC. Translated, it gives CASSLMIGNEQFF.